This T cell receptor beta chain was profiled in a study of graft-versus-host responses after intestinal transplantation. Whole-study findings and limits: An association linked early post-transplant HvG declines with peak circulating GvH clone levels. Analysis identified GvH clones in recipient marrow, with some appearing first in ileum or blood.

Here immunoSEQ multiplex PCR was the method, and the copy in TCRdb shows in-frame clones only, minus some. Of about 57,000 clones listed, about 90% are singletons. For this clone: Its specificity is unknown.

The sequence derives from a human patient who received an intestinal transplant, so some T cells may come from the graft donor. This specimen consisted of PBMCs, obtained 26 days after transplant.

Written as DNA, the CDR3 is TGTGCCAGCAGCTTTGGGGGCGGGGGTACGGAGACCCAGTACTTC. Translating gives CASSFGGGGTETQYF. The genes are TRBV7-9 and TRBJ2-5, with D tentatively TRBD2 (7 bases). The ends were cut back, 3 bases at V and 5 bases at J, with 16 bases in the middle. The CDR3 extends over 15 amino acids. Per germline, CDR1 SEHNR and CDR2 FQNEAQ (reference sequence).